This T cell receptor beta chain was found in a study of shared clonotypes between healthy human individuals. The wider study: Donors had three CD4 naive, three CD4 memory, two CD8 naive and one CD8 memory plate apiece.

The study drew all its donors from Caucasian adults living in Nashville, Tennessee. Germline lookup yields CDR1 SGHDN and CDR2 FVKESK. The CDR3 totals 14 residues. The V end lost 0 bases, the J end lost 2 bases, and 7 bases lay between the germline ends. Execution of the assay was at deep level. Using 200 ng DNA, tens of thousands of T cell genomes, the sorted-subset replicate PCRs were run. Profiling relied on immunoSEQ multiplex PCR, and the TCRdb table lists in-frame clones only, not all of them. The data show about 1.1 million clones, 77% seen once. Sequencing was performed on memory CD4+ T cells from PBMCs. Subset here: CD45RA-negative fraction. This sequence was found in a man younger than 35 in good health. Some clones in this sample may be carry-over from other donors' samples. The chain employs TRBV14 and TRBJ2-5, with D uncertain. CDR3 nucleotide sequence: TGTGCCAGCAGCCAAGATGGCAGACAAGAGACCCAGTACTTC. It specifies CASSQDGRQETQYF.